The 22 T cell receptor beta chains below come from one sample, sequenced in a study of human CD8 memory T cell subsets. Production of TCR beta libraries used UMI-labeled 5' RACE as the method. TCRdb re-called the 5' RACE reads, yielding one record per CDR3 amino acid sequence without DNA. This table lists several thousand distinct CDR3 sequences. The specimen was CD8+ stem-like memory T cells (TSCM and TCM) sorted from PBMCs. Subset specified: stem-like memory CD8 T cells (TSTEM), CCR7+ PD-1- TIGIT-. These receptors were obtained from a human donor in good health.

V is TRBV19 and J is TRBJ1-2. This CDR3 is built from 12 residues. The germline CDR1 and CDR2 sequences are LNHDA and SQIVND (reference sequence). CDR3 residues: CASSEANYGYTF.

CDR3 loop: CASSDGTPNHRRLYNEQFF. V usage is TRBV5-1 and J usage is TRBJ2-1; TCRdb's D call of TRBD2 is untestable without DNA. Germline V gives CDR1 SGHRS, CDR2 YFSETQ. CDR3 size: 19 residues.

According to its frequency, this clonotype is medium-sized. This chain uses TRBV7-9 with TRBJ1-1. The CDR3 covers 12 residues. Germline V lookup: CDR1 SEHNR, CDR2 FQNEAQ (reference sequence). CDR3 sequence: CASSGRAREAFF. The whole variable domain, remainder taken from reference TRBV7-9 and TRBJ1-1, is DTGVSQNPRHKITKRGQNVTFRCDPISEHNRLYWYRQTLGQGPEFLTYFQNEAQLEKSRLLSDRFSAERPKGSFSTLEIQRTEQGDSAMYLCASSGRAREAFFGQGTRLTVV.

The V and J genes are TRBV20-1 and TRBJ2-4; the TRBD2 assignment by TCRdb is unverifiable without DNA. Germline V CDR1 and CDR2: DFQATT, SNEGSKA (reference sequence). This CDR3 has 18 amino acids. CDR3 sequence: CSAREPPEGITGRNIQYF.

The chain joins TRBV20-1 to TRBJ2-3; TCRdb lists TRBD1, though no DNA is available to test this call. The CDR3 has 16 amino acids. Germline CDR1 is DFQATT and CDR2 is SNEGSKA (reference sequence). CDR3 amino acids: CSARDTLGKTGHTQYF.

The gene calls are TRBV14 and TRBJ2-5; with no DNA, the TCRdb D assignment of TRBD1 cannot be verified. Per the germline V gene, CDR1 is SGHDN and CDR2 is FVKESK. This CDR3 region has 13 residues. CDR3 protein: CASSPTGAETQYF.

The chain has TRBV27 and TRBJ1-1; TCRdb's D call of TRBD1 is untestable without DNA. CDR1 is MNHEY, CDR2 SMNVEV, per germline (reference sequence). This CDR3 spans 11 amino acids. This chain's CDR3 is CASRGGAEAFF.

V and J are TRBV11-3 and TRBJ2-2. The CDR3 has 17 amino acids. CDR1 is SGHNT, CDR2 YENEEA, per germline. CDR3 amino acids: CASSLDRAKENTGELFF.

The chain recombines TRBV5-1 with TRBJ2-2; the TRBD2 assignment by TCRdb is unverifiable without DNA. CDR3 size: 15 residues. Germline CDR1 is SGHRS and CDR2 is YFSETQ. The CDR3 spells CASRGDGGTIGELFF.

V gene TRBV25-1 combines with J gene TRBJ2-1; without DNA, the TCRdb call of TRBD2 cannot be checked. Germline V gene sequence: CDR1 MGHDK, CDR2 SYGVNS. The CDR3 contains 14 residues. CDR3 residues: CASRGLARNNEQFF.

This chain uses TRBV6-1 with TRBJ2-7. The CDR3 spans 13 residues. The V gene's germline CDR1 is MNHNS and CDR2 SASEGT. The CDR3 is CASSEGLSYEQYF.

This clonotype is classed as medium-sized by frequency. CDR3 protein: CASSSVRSYEQYF. The rearrangement uses TRBV11-3 and TRBJ2-7. Per germline, CDR1 SGHNT and CDR2 YENEEA. This CDR3 has 13 residues.

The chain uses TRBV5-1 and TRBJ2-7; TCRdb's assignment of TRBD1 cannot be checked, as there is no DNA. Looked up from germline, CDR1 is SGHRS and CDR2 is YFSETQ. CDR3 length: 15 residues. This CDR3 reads CASSPGQGLAYEQYF.

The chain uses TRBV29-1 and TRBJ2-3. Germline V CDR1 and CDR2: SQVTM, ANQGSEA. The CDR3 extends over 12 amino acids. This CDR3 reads CSGETTTDTQYF.

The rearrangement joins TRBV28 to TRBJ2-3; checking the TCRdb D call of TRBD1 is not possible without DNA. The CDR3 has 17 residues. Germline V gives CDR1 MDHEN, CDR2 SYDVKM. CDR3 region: CASSLGKQGFYTDTQYF.

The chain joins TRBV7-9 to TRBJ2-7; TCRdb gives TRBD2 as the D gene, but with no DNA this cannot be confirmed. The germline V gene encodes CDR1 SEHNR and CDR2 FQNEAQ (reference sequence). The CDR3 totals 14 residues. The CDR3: CASSPAGLSYEQYF.

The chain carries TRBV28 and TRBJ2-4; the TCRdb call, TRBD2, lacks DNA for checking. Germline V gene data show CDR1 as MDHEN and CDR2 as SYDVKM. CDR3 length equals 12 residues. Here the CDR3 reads CASSEGVNIQYF.

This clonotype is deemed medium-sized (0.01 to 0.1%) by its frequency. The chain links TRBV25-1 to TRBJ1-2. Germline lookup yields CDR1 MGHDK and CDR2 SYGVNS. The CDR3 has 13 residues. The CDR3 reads CASAAGNNYGYTF.

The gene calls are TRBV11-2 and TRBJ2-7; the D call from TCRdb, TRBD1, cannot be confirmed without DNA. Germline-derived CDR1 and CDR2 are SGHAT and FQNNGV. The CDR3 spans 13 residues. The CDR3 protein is CASSPGTDYEQYF. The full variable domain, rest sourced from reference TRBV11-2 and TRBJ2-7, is EAGVAQSPRYKIIEKRQSVAFWCNPISGHATLYWYQQILGQGPKLLIQFQNNGVVDDSQLPKDRFSAERLKGVDSTLKIQPAKLEDSAVYLCASSPGTDYEQYFGPGTRLTVT.

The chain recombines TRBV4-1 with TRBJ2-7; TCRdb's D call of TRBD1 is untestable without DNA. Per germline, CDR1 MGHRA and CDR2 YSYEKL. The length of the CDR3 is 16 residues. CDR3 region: CASSLDPGTEPYEQYF.

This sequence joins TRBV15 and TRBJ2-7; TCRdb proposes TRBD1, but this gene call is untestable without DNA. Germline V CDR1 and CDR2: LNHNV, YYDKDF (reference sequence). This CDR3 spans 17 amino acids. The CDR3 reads CATSRTRTGSTFYEQYF.

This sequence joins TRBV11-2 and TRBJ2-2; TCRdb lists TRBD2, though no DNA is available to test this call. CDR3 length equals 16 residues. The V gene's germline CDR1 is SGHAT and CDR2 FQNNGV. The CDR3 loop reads CASSLEVGLAGEELFF.